The present entry profiles one TCR beta chain with its context. Antigen: not known. Prevalent HPV16 infections were excluded; only incident single HPV16 infections included. The repertoire was sequenced with immunoSEQ multiplex PCR; TCRdb's copy has only in-frame clones and lacks some. In all, the sample yields tens of thousands of clones. This specimen comes from a study of T cells in women clearing cervical HPV infection. Findings of the study overall: Repertoire richness, not evenness, was significantly elevated in CIN3+ cases versus controls.

The TCR originated in a woman aged 18 to 75 with a cervical HPV16 infection that either progressed to CIN3+ or cleared (not recorded which). The sample consisted of blood buffy coat.

The DNA read from the CDR3 is TGTGCCAGCAGCTTAAACAGGGTGGGTTGGTACGAG. This gives the protein CASSLNRVGWYE. The full CDR3 reads CASSLNRVGWYEQYF. The V gene is TRBV7-9, the J gene TRBJ2-7; TRBD1 is a possible D gene (6 bases). The CDR3 end is not reached by the read, which stops 3 residues before it; the germline J gene fills it in. Germline V gene sequence: CDR1 SEHNR, CDR2 FQNEAQ (reference sequence). The V end lost 2 bases, the J end lost 4 bases, and 15 bases lay between the germline ends. The CDR3 covers 15 residues. Full variable domain (missing parts from reference TRBV7-9 and TRBJ2-7): DTGVSQNPRHKITKRGQNVTFRCDPISEHNRLYWYRQTLGQGPEFLTYFQNEAQLEKSRLLSDRFSAERPKGSFSTLEIQRTEQGDSAMYLCASSLNRVGWYEQYFGPGTRLTVT.